This note documents a single T cell receptor (beta chain) sequence. The sample comes from a study of blood T cell repertoires in COVID-19. Study context: Samples of COVID-19 (acute and convalescent) were obtained from the United States, Italy and Spain. In each case, the material was cDNA or gDNA derived from T cells, B-cell-depleted T cells, or PBMCs.

Authors' methods: Reference gene primer amplification in the assay estimated nucleated cell counts. TCRdb's copy holds only in-frame clones and misses some; the assay was immunoSEQ multiplex PCR. V and J calls and clone size are copied from that table; D and trimming were computed from the DNA. The sample includes roughly 220,000 clones, more than 85% of them seen just once. The CDR3 spans 14 residues. Trimming cost V 3 bases and J 7 bases, with 10 bases left between them. Per germline, CDR1 MNHEY and CDR2 SMNVEV (reference sequence). The chain uses TRBV27 and TRBJ1-6; D ambiguous. The sequenced sample consisted of peripheral blood. This sequence originates from a woman aged 45-65 years with COVID-19, enrolled during active disease. This chain's CDR3 is CASSFGLNNSPLHF. In DNA, the CDR3 is TGTGCCAGCAGTTTTGGACTGAACAATTCACCCCTCCACTTT.